This TCR beta chain originates from a study of chemoradiotherapy in HPV16-positive cancers. In the study overall: Candidate HPV-specific clones and shared TCR motifs came from a couple of HPV16-positive patients.

Sequencing was performed with immunoSEQ multiplex PCR; in TCRdb, only in-frame clones are kept and a portion is missing. The repertoire includes just over 15,000 clones, over 70% of them detected once, and 1.3% sits in the top ten. This clone appeared once. The V gene end was trimmed by 0 bases and the J gene end by 3 bases; junction bases not matched to a gene: 0. The CDR3 is 14 amino acids. From germline, CDR1 is MNHEY and CDR2 SVGAGI. The chain joins TRBV6-5 to TRBJ1-2, with TRBD1 identical over 8 bases. Sampling was done from a patient who underwent chemoradiotherapy. This TCR came from a human donor with HPV-associated anogenital cancer. The CDR3 coding sequence is TGTGCCAGCAGTTACTCGGGACAGGACTATGGCTACACCTTC. Protein: CASSYSGQDYGYTF.